This TCR beta chain was sequenced for a study of blood T cell repertoires in COVID-19. TCRdb keeps only in-frame clones here, not all; method: immunoSEQ multiplex PCR. The data show around 200,000 clones, over 75% seen once. V shed 5 bases and J 2 bases; nucleotides not matched to a gene: 10. CDR1 is MNHNY and CDR2 is SVGAGI in the germline V gene (reference sequence). The CDR3 totals 17 residues. The sequencing input was peripheral blood. The receptor comes from a woman older than 75 with active or convalescent COVID-19. This chain links TRBV6-6 with TRBJ1-3, with 9 bases identical to TRBD1. The CDR3 DNA sequence: TGTGCCAGCAGTCGGGACAGGGAGAGTGTGGCTGGAAACACCATATATTTT. This codes for CASSRDRESVAGNTIYF.